The 20 T cell receptor beta chains below were found in one sample sequenced in a study of regulatory T cells in long-lasting Graves disease. According to the study, TCR beta libraries were built with iRepertoire HTBI primers and CDR3-region Arm-PCR. TCRdb processed the multiplex PCR reads anew with MiXCR; each CDR3 protein has one entry. The repertoire holds around 450,000 distinct CDR3 sequences, with about 22% as singletons. Time point defined: persistent/refractory GD, antithyroid drugs over 5 years with positive TRAb. The authors made the TCR library using RNA they extracted from PBMCs. The sample here was peripheral blood mononuclear cells (PBMCs), taken when the disease was refractory, from a patient treated with antithyroid drugs. All receptors come from a female donor with Graves disease.

The CDR3 is CSARTDIGSYEQYF. Here the CDR3 DNA reads TGCAGTGCTAGAACAGATATCGGGTCCTACGAGCAGTACTTC. This chain links TRBV20-1 with TRBJ2-7, with D unresolved. Germline V CDR1 and CDR2: DFQATT, SNEGSKA (reference sequence). CDR3 length equals 14 residues. The V end was cut by 2 bases, the J end by 1 base, with 12 bases between.

This clonotype was seen more than once but under ten times. This chain links TRBV29-1 with TRBJ2-5; 11 bases are shared with TRBD1. The CDR3 extends over 14 amino acids. V shed 6 bases, J shed 4 bases, and the junction held 7 bases outside the gene matches. Germline loops: CDR1 SQVTM, CDR2 ANQGSEA. The CDR3 loop is CSVQSGTGGETQYF. For the CDR3, the DNA is TGCAGCGTCCAATCCGGGACAGGGGGAGAGACCCAGTACTTC. Variable domain in full (rest from reference TRBV29-1 and TRBJ2-5): SAVISQKPSRDICQRGTSLTIQCQVDSQVTMMFWYRQQPGQSLTLIATANQGSEATYESGFVIDKFPISRPNLTFSTLTVSNMSPEDSSIYLCSVQSGTGGETQYFGPGTRLLVL.

This clonotype was found many times. The chain joins TRBV11-2 to TRBJ1-1, with D unresolved. The CDR3 spans 14 residues. Germline loops: CDR1 SGHAT, CDR2 FQNNGV. Trimming left V 3 bases short and J 0 bases short, with 8 bases between. The CDR3 bases are TGTGCCAGCAGCTTGAGGCAGATGAACACTGAAGCTTTCTTT. Residues: CASSLRQMNTEAFF.

This clonotype has more than one count but fewer than ten. The J gene is TRBJ1-5, the V gene TRBV24-1; tentatively, D is TRBD1 (5 bases). Trimming removed 3 bases from V and 6 bases from J, with 20 bases in between. The CDR3 totals 17 residues. The germline CDR1 and CDR2 sequences are KGHDR and SFDVKD. The CDR3 protein is CATSDTVGPGTPQPQHF. CDR3 nucleotides: TGTGCCACCAGTGATACCGTAGGCCCCGGGACTCCTCAGCCCCAGCATTTT.

The gene calls are TRBV20-1 and TRBJ2-2; D is uncertain. V shed 6 bases and J shed 5 bases, with 13 bases lying between them. Per germline, CDR1 DFQATT and CDR2 SNEGSKA (reference sequence). CDR3 length equals 13 residues. The CDR3 protein is CSAPERKTGELFF. CDR3 sequence (DNA): TGCAGTGCCCCGGAAAGGAAGACCGGGGAGCTGTTTTTT.

This clonotype was counted a few times. The chain has TRBV10-3 and TRBJ1-1; 7 bases fit TRBD1. Germline assignment: CDR1 ENHRY and CDR2 SYGVKD. Trimming at V came to 8 bases and at J to 1 base, leaving 4 bases not matched to a gene. CDR3 length: 13 residues. CDR3 bases: TGTGCCATCGCAGGGGGAAAGAACACTGAAGCTTTCTTT. This encodes CAIAGGKNTEAFF.

V usage is TRBV11-2 and J usage is TRBJ2-7; no clear D. Germline CDR1 is SGHAT and CDR2 is FQNNGV. The CDR3 length is 13 residues. The V gene lost 5 bases and the J gene lost 6 bases, with 14 bases spanning the gap. CDR3 bases: TGTGCCAGCAGCCCCGGTCGTCGTACCGAGCAGTACTTC. This codes for CASSPGRRTEQYF.

About this clonotype itself: A clone one base away is much larger, so this may be a read error. The genes are TRBV6-2 or TRBV6-3 and TRBJ1-2; D unresolved. This CDR3 has 13 amino acids. The germline gives CDR1 MNHEY, CDR2 SVGEGT. CDR3: CVSSKRPLFGYTF. DNA for the CDR3: TGTGTCAGCAGTAAAAGGCCTCTTTTTGGCTACACCTTC.

The V and J genes are TRBV7-9 and TRBJ1-6; 9 bases map to TRBD1. The CDR3 is made up of 16 amino acids. Germline values: CDR1 SEHNR, CDR2 FQNEAQ (reference sequence). V lost 5 bases, J lost 3 bases, and 5 bases stayed unmatched. The CDR3 sequence is CASSPPGQGYNSPLHF. DNA of the CDR3: TGTGCCAGCAGCCCCCCGGGACAGGGCTATAATTCACCCCTCCACTTT.

There are a few counts of this clonotype. The chain uses TRBV7-9 and TRBJ1-1; D is undetermined. V lost 3 bases to trimming and J lost 4 bases, with 12 bases between them. This CDR3 spans 14 amino acids. The germline CDR1 and CDR2 sequences are SEHNR and FQNEAQ (reference sequence). CDR3 in amino acids: CASSFGGVGTEAFF. As DNA, the CDR3 is TGTGCCAGCAGCTTTGGCGGGGTTGGCACTGAAGCTTTCTTT.

This clonotype was counted at least ten times. The chain couples TRBV28 to TRBJ1-2; no firm D call. The CDR3 is made up of 14 amino acids. CDR1 and CDR2 from the germline V gene are MDHEN and SYDVKM. V lost 1 base, J lost 8 bases, and 14 bases lay in between. The CDR3 region has the DNA TGTGCCAGCAGTTTATCCCGCCTCTCCGAGGGCTACACCTTC. It specifies CASSLSRLSEGYTF.

There are many counts of this clonotype. This chain connects TRBV20-1 to TRBJ2-5; weak D call: TRBD2 (5 bases). CDR3 length: 15 residues. The V end was cut by 0 bases, the J end by 5 bases, with 16 bases between. Looked up from germline, CDR1 is DFQATT and CDR2 is SNEGSKA (reference sequence). The DNA for the CDR3 is TGCAGTGCTAGAGATATTGAGGGAGACTTGGAGACCCAGTACTTC. Its protein is CSARDIEGDLETQYF.

This clonotype was detected only a few times. V usage is TRBV19 and J usage is TRBJ1-5; 7 positions match TRBD1. V gave up 8 bases and J gave up 8 bases; unmatched junction bases: 15. Germline V gives CDR1 LNHDA, CDR2 SQIVND (reference sequence). CDR3 length: 15 amino acids. CDR3 in amino acids: CASGLGQVLGEPQHF. The CDR3 DNA sequence: TGTGCCAGTGGCCTCGGACAGGTACTCGGGGAGCCCCAGCATTTT.

In this sample, this clonotype turned up a few times. The V gene is TRBV7-9, the J gene TRBJ2-5; 9 bases are a match to TRBD1. There are 16 residues in the CDR3. The V gene's germline CDR1 is SEHNR and CDR2 FQNEAQ (reference sequence). Trimming at V came to 5 bases and at J to 5 bases, leaving 12 bases not matched to a gene. CDR3: CASSADRDRDWETQYF. CDR3 sequence (DNA): TGTGCCAGCAGCGCAGACCGGGACAGGGATTGGGAGACCCAGTACTTC.

This chain uses TRBV20-1 with TRBJ1-1; TRBD1 agrees at 8 bases. The junction had 5 bases not matched to a gene; V was cut back by 2 bases and J by 0 bases. This CDR3 is built from 15 residues. Germline V gene sequence: CDR1 DFQATT, CDR2 SNEGSKA (reference sequence). The CDR3 DNA is TGCAGTGCTAGATACTCAGGGGGCGTGAACACTGAAGCTTTCTTT. Amino acid sequence: CSARYSGGVNTEAFF.

This clonotype was recorded at least ten times. This CDR3 reads CASSLGSGEGQPQHF. CDR3 in DNA: TGCGCCAGCAGCTTGGGTTCAGGGGAGGGGCAGCCCCAGCATTTT. The V gene is TRBV5-1, the J gene TRBJ1-5; D is possibly TRBD1 (6 bases). CDR1 SGHRS and CDR2 YFSETQ come from the germline V gene. This CDR3 is 15 amino acids long. Between the trimmed V and J ends, which lost 0 bases and 7 bases, there was a span of 14 bases.

The rearrangement uses TRBV14 and TRBJ2-6; D may be TRBD1 (5 bases). The CDR3 consists of 20 residues. Deletions cut 1 base from V and 0 bases from J, with 19 bases between. CDR1 is SGHDN, CDR2 FVKESK, per germline. The CDR3 is CASSQVGLDRTVSGANVLTF. CDR3 in DNA: TGTGCCAGCAGCCAAGTTGGATTAGACAGAACCGTCTCTGGGGCCAACGTCCTGACTTTC. The complete variable domain, with remaining parts taken from reference TRBV14 and TRBJ2-6, reads EAGVTQFPSHSVIEKGQTVTLRCDPISGHDNLYWYRRVMGKEIKFLLHFVKESKQDESGMPNNRFLAERTGGTYSTLKVQPAELEDSGVYFCASSQVGLDRTVSGANVLTFGAGSRLTVL.

In its sample, this clonotype was seen a few times. A much larger clone lies one base from this, so it may be a read error. V and J are TRBV28 and TRBJ1-1, with 7 bases matching TRBD1. This CDR3 region has 15 residues. Germline V lookup: CDR1 MDHEN, CDR2 SYDVKM. Trimming at V came to 5 bases and at J to 2 bases, leaving 8 bases not matched to a gene. CDR3 region: CASSLHGTANTEAFF. The CDR3 DNA sequence: TGTGCCAGCAGTCTTCATGGGACAGCTAACACTGAAGCTTTCTTT.

There are many counts of this clonotype. This chain joins TRBV12-3 or TRBV12-4 and TRBJ2-5, with TRBD2 matching 7 bases. CDR3 length equals 11 residues. After removal of 8 bases from V and 5 bases from J, the junction contained 2 bases not matched to a gene. The CDR3 nucleotides read TGTGCCAGCGGACTAGTTGAGACCCAGTACTTC. Translation: CASGLVETQYF.

Remarks on this clonotype: One junction end does not reproduce the germline sequence, and a read error may be involved. The chain joins TRBV28 to TRBJ2-2; D may match TRBD1 or TRBD2 (7 bases each). Germline loops: CDR1 MDHEN, CDR2 SYDVKM. CDR3 size: 17 residues. The CDR3 protein is CASSSRWWQGGTGELFF. The CDR3 bases are TGCGCCAGCAGTTCAAGGTGGTGGCAGGGGGGGACCGGGGAGCTGTTTTTT.